The clone carrying this T cell receptor beta chain occurred once. Its antigen is as yet unknown. Sample time point: pre-treatment sample, taken before nivolumab and TIL therapy. The tumor samples were excised metastases, mostly pleural nodules or supraclavicular lymph nodes. The source of the sample is a study of TIL therapy for anti-PD-1-resistant metastatic lung cancer. Looking at the study overall: Most patients had lung adenocarcinoma; a handful of tumors were EGFR-mutant, two ALK-rearranged; half smoked currently or formerly. Findings and caveats of the study: Many TIL product clones were absent from baseline tumor, suggesting clonal contraction.

This CDR3 has 16 amino acids. Looked up from germline, CDR1 is MNHEY and CDR2 is SVGAGI. The ends were cut back, 0 bases at V and 2 bases at J, with 14 bases in the middle. The immunoSEQ assay was v3. Data came from immunoSEQ multiplex PCR; TCRdb stores just in-frame clones and leaves some out. The sample has about 10,000 clones, approximately 60% seen once. The sequences come from tumor tissue, collected at baseline. This TCR derives from a person aged 25 to 80 with non-small cell lung cancer. V and J are TRBV6-5 and TRBJ2-7, with unresolved D. The CDR3 loop is CASSYSSREIAYEQYF. The CDR3 nucleotides are TGTGCCAGCAGTTACTCGAGCAGAGAGATAGCCTACGAGCAGTACTTC.